This T cell receptor beta chain was sequenced for a study of blood T cell repertoires in COVID-19. Study as a whole: In each case, the material was cDNA or gDNA derived from T cells, B-cell-depleted T cells, or PBMCs.

In germline, CDR1 is SGHDN, CDR2 FVKESK. The CDR3 loop spans 16 amino acids. J gave up 0 bases and V 4 bases, and 4 bases lay outside the gene matches. The table came from immunoSEQ multiplex PCR; TCRdb's copy has only in-frame clones and leaves some out. The sample consists of approximately 100,000 clones, approximately 82% of them appearing once. The receptor was isolated from a man in his 70s with acute or convalescent COVID-19. Sequencing was carried out using peripheral blood. The chain carries TRBV14 and TRBJ2-2; 8 bases fit TRBD2. The CDR3: CASSPLAGTNTGELFF. The CDR3 DNA follows: TGTGCCAGCAGCCCGTTAGCGGGAACGAACACCGGGGAGCTGTTTTTT.